A single TCR beta chain is shown here with its context. As yet, its antigen is unknown. This entry comes from a study of T cells in tuberculosis. The study's findings and limits: Active tuberculosis TCR-alpha repertoires lay closer to GMM-specific TCRs than IGRA-negative controls, suggesting clonal expansion.

J was trimmed by 3 bases and V by 5 bases; bases with no gene match: 8. CDR3 length equals 17 residues. CDR1 and CDR2 (germline): MNHEY, SMNVEV (reference sequence). Time point reported: new active TB diagnosis, blood taken before or within 7 days of starting treatment. TCRdb keeps only in-frame clones here, not all; method: immunoSEQ multiplex PCR. The sample shows about 49,000 clones, 90% to 95% of them seen only once. The sample was PBMCs, taken at tuberculosis diagnosis. This clonotype originated in an adult with tuberculosis. V is TRBV27 and J is TRBJ2-4, with 12 bases identical to TRBD2. Here the CDR3 reads CASSPRTSGAHKNIQYF. The CDR3 nucleotides are TGTGCCAGCAGTCCGCGGACTAGCGGGGCGCACAAAAACATTCAGTACTTC.